This T cell receptor (beta chain) stems from a study of blood T cell repertoires in COVID-19. The CDR3 loop spans 14 amino acids. Germline V gene sequence: CDR1 WNHNN, CDR2 SYGVQD (reference sequence). Trimming cost V 0 bases and J 8 bases; bases outside gene matches: 4. Profiled with immunoSEQ multiplex PCR; TCRdb holds only in-frame clones, not every one. Of 450,000 to 500,000 clones listed, approximately 90% were seen once; the top ten hold about 0.75%. The study drew participants aged about 18 to 95 years from some 24 US areas. The receptor was derived from a woman aged 18-29 years who had recovered from COVID-19. Sequenced sample: PBMCs or T cells enriched from blood (not recorded which). The rearrangement joins TRBV10-1 to TRBJ2-3; 8 positions agree with TRBD2. The CDR3 DNA reads TGCGCCAGCAGTGAGTCGATGGCGGGGGGTACGCAGTATTTT. Translated: CASSESMAGGTQYF.